The 16 T cell receptor beta chains given below trace back to one sample, sequenced in a study of blood T cell repertoires in COVID-19. Sequenced by immunoSEQ multiplex PCR; TCRdb stores in-frame clones only, minus some. This table holds 50,000 to 60,000 clones, roughly 89% found once. The specimen was peripheral blood. The receptors come from a man older than 75 with active or convalescent COVID-19.

V usage is TRBV5-1 and J usage is TRBJ1-6; D possibly corresponds to TRBD1 (5 bases). The ends were cut back, 3 bases at V and 9 bases at J, with 16 bases in the middle. The CDR3 runs 15 residues. Germline CDR1 SGHRS, CDR2 YFSETQ. The CDR3 spells CASSYQGGSSSPLHF. In DNA form, the CDR3 reads TGCGCCAGCAGCTACCAGGGAGGCTCTAGTTCACCCCTCCACTTT.

V usage is TRBV14 and J usage is TRBJ1-1; D remains ambiguous. V was shortened by 9 bases and J by 2 bases, with 16 bases between the two germline ends. Germline assignment: CDR1 SGHDN and CDR2 FVKESK. This CDR3 has 14 residues. The CDR3 DNA follows: TGTGCCAGGAGCTTCTCACAGTGTAACACTGAAGCTTTCTTT. This sequence encodes CARSFSQCNTEAFF. Full variable domain (missing parts from reference TRBV14 and TRBJ1-1): EAGVTQFPSHSVIEKGQTVTLRCDPISGHDNLYWYRRVMGKEIKFLLHFVKESKQDESGMPNNRFLAERTGGTYSTLKVQPAELEDSGVYFCARSFSQCNTEAFFGQGTRLTVV.

The rearrangement links TRBV7-9 to TRBJ2-5, with 11 positions matching TRBD1. After removal of 5 bases from V and 3 bases from J, the junction contained 11 bases not matched to a gene. The germline gives CDR1 SEHNR, CDR2 FQNEAQ (reference sequence). This CDR3 is 17 amino acids long. The CDR3 loop reads CASSQKYGTGGKETQYF. DNA of the CDR3: TGTGCCAGCAGCCAAAAGTACGGGACAGGGGGGAAAGAGACCCAGTACTTC.

The genes are TRBV6-5 and TRBJ1-5, with D uncertain. Germline CDR1 reads MNHEY; CDR2 reads SVGAGI. The length of the CDR3 is 12 residues. Trimming removed 6 bases at V and 7 bases at J, with 10 bases between. The CDR3 reads CASRRGGQPQHF. As DNA, the CDR3 is TGTGCCAGCAGACGGGGAGGGCAGCCCCAGCATTTT.

The CDR3 DNA reads TGTGCCAGCAGCGTGAGACAGGGAAGGGGCAACTACGAGCAGTACTTC. Amino acid sequence: CASSVRQGRGNYEQYF. The chain carries TRBV7-2 and TRBJ2-7; TRBD1 aligns across 7 bases. The CDR3 has 16 amino acids. Trimming took 5 bases from V and 3 from J; bases not matched to a gene: 13. Germline CDR1 is SGHTA and CDR2 is FQGNSA.

The chain uses TRBV3-1 (or the pseudogene TRBV3-2) and TRBJ1-2, with a possible D match to TRBD1 (5 bases). Germline V CDR1 and CDR2: LGHDT, YNNKEL (reference sequence). Trimming stripped 0 bases from V and 4 bases from J, with 9 bases between. The CDR3 consists of 14 residues. CDR3 nucleotides: TGTGCCAGCAGCCAAGACCGGGGGTCCTATGGCTACACCTTC. It translates to CASSQDRGSYGYTF.

This chain joins TRBV5-6 and TRBJ1-1; a possible D gene is TRBD1 (5 bases). V lost 8 bases and J lost 4, with 18 bases in between. The CDR3 is 14 amino acids. Germline V CDR1 and CDR2: SGHDT, YYEEEE. CDR3 in amino acids: CASLNTGHLTEAFF. CDR3 bases: TGTGCCAGTCTCAACACAGGACACCTCACTGAAGCTTTCTTT.

The V gene is TRBV19, the J gene TRBJ2-3; tentative D call: TRBD2 (5 bases). V was shortened by 10 bases and J by 1 base, with 12 bases between the two germline ends. CDR1 LNHDA and CDR2 SQIVND come from the germline V gene (reference sequence). This CDR3 is 13 amino acids long. The DNA for the CDR3 is TGTGCCACGATACCCGGGGGCACAGATACGCAGTATTTT. Amino acid sequence: CATIPGGTDTQYF. The full variable domain, in which reference TRBV19 and TRBJ2-3 provide the parts outside the CDR3, is DGGITQSPKYLFRKEGQNVTLSCEQNLNHDAMYWYRQDPGQGLRLIYYSQIVNDFQKGDIAEGYSVSREKKESFPLTVTSAQKNPTAFYLCATIPGGTDTQYFGPGTRLTVL.

The table lists this clone with a few counts. The chain employs TRBV7-2 and TRBJ2-7, with 8 bases matching TRBD2. CDR1 SGHTA and CDR2 FQGNSA come from the germline V gene. The CDR3 covers 15 residues. J lost 0 bases, V lost 1 base, and 2 bases had no gene match. The DNA for the CDR3 is TGTGCCAGCAGCTTAGGACTAGCGCACTCCTACGAGCAGTACTTC. Amino acids: CASSLGLAHSYEQYF.

CDR3 in amino acids: CSVEAPETQYF. CDR3 coding DNA: TGCAGCGTTGAGGCACCGGAGACCCAGTACTTC. The chain joins TRBV29-1 to TRBJ2-5; D is uncertain. V was cut by 3 bases and J by 5 bases, with 7 bases left in between. This CDR3 has 11 amino acids. CDR1 and CDR2 from the germline V gene are SQVTM and ANQGSEA.

The chain links TRBV14 to TRBJ2-1; D is unclear. CDR1 SGHDN and CDR2 FVKESK come from the germline V gene. Trimming left V 2 bases short and J 12 bases short, with 8 bases between. The CDR3 length is 11 residues. CDR3 protein: CASSQNALQFF. The DNA of the CDR3 is TGTGCCAGCAGCCAAAATGCACTGCAGTTCTTC.

The genes are TRBV14 and TRBJ2-1; TRBD2 agrees at 10 bases. This CDR3 has 17 residues. V lost 0 bases and J lost 8; bases outside the gene matches: 10. Per germline, CDR1 SGHDN and CDR2 FVKESK. DNA for the CDR3: TGTGCCAGCAGCCAAGAAGGGCGGCTAGCGGGAGTACATGAGCAGTTCTTC. It encodes CASSQEGRLAGVHEQFF.

The V and J genes are TRBV12-5 and TRBJ2-3; TRBD1 matches at 8 bases. After removal of 0 bases from V and 4 bases from J, the junction contained 3 bases not matched to a gene. The CDR3 runs to 15 residues. Germline V lookup: CDR1 LGHNT, CDR2 FRNRAP. In nucleotides, the CDR3 is TGTGCTAGTGGTTTGGTAACAGGGGGTTCAGATACGCAGTATTTT. It yields the protein CASGLVTGGSDTQYF. The variable domain in full, with the rest retrieved from reference TRBV12-5 and TRBJ2-3, is DARVTQTPRHKVTEMGQEVTMRCQPILGHNTVFWYRQTMMQGLELLAYFRNRAPLDDSGMPKDRFSAEMPDATLATLKIQPSEPRDSAVYFCASGLVTGGSDTQYFGPGTRLTVL.

The chain carries TRBV29-1 and TRBJ2-6; D might be TRBD2 (5 bases). From germline, CDR1 is SQVTM and CDR2 ANQGSEA. V lost 6 bases and J lost 1, with 10 bases in between. The CDR3 length is 14 residues. The chain's CDR3 is CSVRGTSGANVLTF. CDR3 nucleotide sequence: TGCAGCGTCCGGGGAACGTCTGGGGCCAACGTCCTGACTTTC. Supplemented by reference TRBV29-1 and TRBJ2-6, the full variable domain reads SAVISQKPSRDICQRGTSLTIQCQVDSQVTMMFWYRQQPGQSLTLIATANQGSEATYESGFVIDKFPISRPNLTFSTLTVSNMSPEDSSIYLCSVRGTSGANVLTFGAGSRLTVL.

This chain uses TRBV20-1 with TRBJ2-1; 10 bases line up with TRBD1. After removal of 3 bases from V and 3 bases from J, the junction contained 2 bases not matched to a gene. The CDR3 extends over 14 amino acids. Germline assignment: CDR1 DFQATT and CDR2 SNEGSKA (reference sequence). CDR3 amino acids: CSASRTGGYNEQFF. The CDR3 nucleotides read TGCAGTGCTAGTCGGACAGGGGGCTACAATGAGCAGTTCTTC.

This clone was recorded a few times. This chain links TRBV9 with TRBJ1-3; TRBD1 aligns across 7 bases. The CDR3 length is 17 residues. The junction had 10 bases not matched to a gene; V was cut back by 4 bases and J by 0 bases. CDR1 and CDR2 from the germline V gene are SGDLS and YYNGEE. As DNA, the CDR3 is TGTGCCAGCAGCATAGACCTGGGACAGATCTCTGGAAACACCATATATTTT. Translation gives CASSIDLGQISGNTIYF.